Following are 15 T cell receptor beta chains from one sample sequenced in a study of blood T cell repertoires in COVID-19. Assay: immunoSEQ multiplex PCR; the TCRdb copy retains only in-frame clones and omits some. The table lists roughly 13,000 clones, roughly 80% of them singletons. The sample taken for sequencing was peripheral blood. These receptors were obtained from a human donor in a cohort sampled during active COVID-19.

V and J are TRBV4-1 and TRBJ1-1; TRBD1 aligns across 10 bases. Germline V lookup: CDR1 MGHRA, CDR2 YSYEKL. This CDR3 region has 16 residues. V dropped 7 bases and J dropped 3; count of bases not matched to a gene: 11. The CDR3 DNA sequence: TGCGCCAGCACCTCGGGACAGGGGACAGTGGACACTGAAGCTTTCTTT. Encoded protein: CASTSGQGTVDTEAFF.

The chain combines TRBV7-2 with TRBJ1-1, with TRBD1 as a possible D gene (6 bases). CDR1 and CDR2 (germline): SGHTA, FQGNSA. Trimming shortened V by 3 bases and J by 0 bases, and 14 bases separated the two germline ends. The CDR3 loop spans 16 amino acids. CDR3 coding DNA: TGTGCCAGCAGCTTGGGAGGGGGGCTTATGAACACTGAAGCTTTCTTT. Translating gives CASSLGGGLMNTEAFF.

The chain has TRBV28 and TRBJ1-2, with a tentative D call TRBD1 (5 bases). V was clipped by 6 bases and J by 5 bases, with 19 bases between them. CDR3 length: 15 residues. The germline gives CDR1 MDHEN, CDR2 SYDVKM. The CDR3 DNA reads as TGTGCCAGCAGCCAGCCCCCGGACAAGATTTATGGCTACACCTTC. It codes for CASSQPPDKIYGYTF.

The chain has TRBV7-2 and TRBJ2-2; TRBD1 agrees at 10 bases. The ends lost 3 bases at V and 7 bases at J; junction bases unmatched: 5. CDR1 SGHTA and CDR2 FQGNSA come from the germline V gene. The CDR3 covers 15 residues. The CDR3 loop reads CASSLADRGIGELFF. Written as DNA, the CDR3 is TGTGCCAGCAGCTTGGCGGACAGGGGGATCGGGGAGCTGTTTTTT.

The chain joins TRBV5-1 to TRBJ1-1; D is unclear. CDR1 is SGHRS, CDR2 YFSETQ, per germline. The V gene lost 0 bases and the J gene lost 1 base, with 7 bases spanning the gap. This CDR3 contains 14 residues. CDR3 sequence reads: CASSLASGNTEAFF. CDR3 bases: TGCGCCAGCAGCTTGGCCTCAGGGAACACTGAAGCTTTCTTT.

V gene TRBV5-1 combines with J gene TRBJ2-2; 10 bases map to TRBD1. The CDR3 is 14 residues long. After removal of 3 bases from V and 5 bases from J, the junction contained 1 base not matched to a gene. The germline gives CDR1 SGHRS, CDR2 YFSETQ. DNA of the CDR3: TGCGCCAGCAGCTGGGGACAGGGGACCGGGGAGCTGTTTTTT. Protein product: CASSWGQGTGELFF.

This clone was counted a few times. The chain is built from TRBV19 and TRBJ1-2; a weak D match, TRBD1 (6 bases). The CDR3 is 14 amino acids. Germline V gene data show CDR1 as LNHDA and CDR2 as SQIVND (reference sequence). Trimming removed 4 bases at V and 2 bases at J, with 11 bases between. The CDR3 bases are TGTGCCAGTAGTAGACAGGTGGGCAACTATGGCTACACCTTC. This encodes CASSRQVGNYGYTF.

This clone has only one observation. The J gene is TRBJ1-5, the V gene TRBV12-3 or TRBV12-4; 7 nucleotides line up with TRBD1. Germline trimming cut 5 bases from V and 7 bases from J; bases unmatched to any gene: 5. The CDR3 totals 13 residues. The DNA of the CDR3 is TGTGCCAGCAGTAAACAGGGGAGCCAGCCCCAGCATTTT. The encoded protein is CASSKQGSQPQHF.

The chain links TRBV28 to TRBJ2-4, with 11 positions matching TRBD1. V gave up 5 bases and J gave up 2 bases; unmatched junction bases: 5. The CDR3 loop spans 16 amino acids. Germline V CDR1 and CDR2: MDHEN, SYDVKM. The CDR3 nucleotides are TGTGCCAGCAGTGTTGGGACAGGGGGGCCCAAAAACATTCAGTACTTC. As protein: CASSVGTGGPKNIQYF.

The V and J genes are TRBV7-2 and TRBJ1-1; D may be TRBD1 (6 bases). Germline lookup yields CDR1 SGHTA and CDR2 FQGNSA. V shed 6 bases and J shed 5 bases, with 13 bases lying between them. There are 13 residues in the CDR3. The CDR3 sequence: CASRLNRETEAFF. In DNA, the CDR3 is TGTGCCAGCAGGCTGAACAGGGAAACTGAAGCTTTCTTT.

The chain joins TRBV6-5 to TRBJ1-5, with D perhaps TRBD1 (6 bases). Per the germline V gene, CDR1 is MNHEY and CDR2 is SVGAGI. There are 14 residues in the CDR3. Trimming cost V 7 bases and J 6 bases, with 16 bases left between them. Here the CDR3 reads CASTQGRVPQPQHF. DNA of the CDR3: TGTGCCAGCACCCAGGGGAGGGTTCCTCAGCCCCAGCATTTT.

This clone occurred a few times. The chain joins TRBV7-2 to TRBJ1-3; 9 nucleotides agree with TRBD1. Germline CDR1 reads SGHTA; CDR2 reads FQGNSA. Losses at the gene ends were 4 bases for V and 4 bases for J; bases not matched to a gene: 5. This CDR3 has 15 amino acids. As DNA, the CDR3 is TGTGCCAGCAGCTCGGGGACAGGGAAGGGAAACACCATATATTTT. Translating gives CASSSGTGKGNTIYF.

The CDR3 reads CASSQVLGYYEQYF. The CDR3 region has the DNA TGTGCCAGCAGCCAAGTCCTAGGTTACTACGAGCAGTACTTC. The rearrangement uses TRBV14 and TRBJ2-7; D gene unclear. CDR1 SGHDN and CDR2 FVKESK come from the germline V gene. Trimming took off 1 base at V and 3 bases at J, with 10 bases between the two ends. The CDR3 totals 14 residues.

This chain uses TRBV9 with TRBJ1-2; TRBD1 aligns across 7 bases. Unmatched junction bases numbered 9, after V lost 0 bases and J lost 7 bases. CDR1 and CDR2 (germline): SGDLS, YYNGEE. The CDR3 extends over 15 amino acids. The CDR3 reads CASSVAETTGLGYTF. CDR3 sequence (DNA): TGTGCCAGCAGCGTAGCTGAGACGACAGGGCTTGGCTACACCTTC. The whole variable domain, remainder taken from reference TRBV9 and TRBJ1-2, is DSGVTQTPKHLITATGQRVTLRCSPRSGDLSVYWYQQSLDQGLQFLIQYYNGEERAKGNILERFSAQQFPDLHSELNLSSLELGDSALYFCASSVAETTGLGYTFGSGTRLTVV.

The rearrangement links TRBV11-2 to TRBJ2-2, with TRBD1 identical over 10 bases. CDR1 is SGHAT and CDR2 is FQNNGV in the germline V gene. The CDR3 has 17 amino acids. Losses at the gene ends were 5 bases for V and 5 bases for J; bases not matched to a gene: 11. CDR3 residues: CASSPPATGGRTGELFF. CDR3 sequence (DNA): TGTGCCAGCAGCCCCCCCGCGACAGGGGGCAGGACCGGGGAGCTGTTTTTT.